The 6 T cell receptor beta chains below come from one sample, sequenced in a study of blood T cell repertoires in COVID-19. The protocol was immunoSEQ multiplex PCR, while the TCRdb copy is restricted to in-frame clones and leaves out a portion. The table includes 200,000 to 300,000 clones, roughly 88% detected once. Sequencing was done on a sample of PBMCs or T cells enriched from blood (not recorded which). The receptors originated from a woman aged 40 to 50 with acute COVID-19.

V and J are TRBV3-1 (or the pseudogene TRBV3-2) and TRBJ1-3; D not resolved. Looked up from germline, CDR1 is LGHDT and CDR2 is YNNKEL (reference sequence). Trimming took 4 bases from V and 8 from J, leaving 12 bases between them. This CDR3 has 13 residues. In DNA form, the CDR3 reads TGTGCCAGCAGCCGCCCAGAAAGATACACCATATATTTT. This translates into CASSRPERYTIYF.

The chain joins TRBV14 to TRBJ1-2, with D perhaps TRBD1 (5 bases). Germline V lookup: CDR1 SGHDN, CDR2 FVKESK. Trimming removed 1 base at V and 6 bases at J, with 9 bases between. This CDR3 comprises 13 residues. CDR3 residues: CASSQVAGHGYTF. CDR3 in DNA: TGTGCCAGCAGCCAAGTGGCAGGGCATGGCTACACCTTC.

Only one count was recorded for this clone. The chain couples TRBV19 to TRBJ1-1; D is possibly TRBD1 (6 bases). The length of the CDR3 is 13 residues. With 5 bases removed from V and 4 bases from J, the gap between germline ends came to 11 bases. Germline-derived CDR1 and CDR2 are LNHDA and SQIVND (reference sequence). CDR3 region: CASSWDMGTEAFF. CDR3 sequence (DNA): TGTGCCAGTAGTTGGGACATGGGCACTGAAGCTTTCTTT. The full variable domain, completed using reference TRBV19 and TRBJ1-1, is DGGITQSPKYLFRKEGQNVTLSCEQNLNHDAMYWYRQDPGQGLRLIYYSQIVNDFQKGDIAEGYSVSREKKESFPLTVTSAQKNPTAFYLCASSWDMGTEAFFGQGTRLTVV.

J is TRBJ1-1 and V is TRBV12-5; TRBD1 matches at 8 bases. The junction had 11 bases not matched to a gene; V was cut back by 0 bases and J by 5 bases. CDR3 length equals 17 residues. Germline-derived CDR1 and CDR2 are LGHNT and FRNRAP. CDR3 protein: CASGLVPPGQGITEAFF. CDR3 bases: TGTGCTAGTGGTTTGGTACCTCCCGGACAGGGAATTACTGAAGCTTTCTTT.

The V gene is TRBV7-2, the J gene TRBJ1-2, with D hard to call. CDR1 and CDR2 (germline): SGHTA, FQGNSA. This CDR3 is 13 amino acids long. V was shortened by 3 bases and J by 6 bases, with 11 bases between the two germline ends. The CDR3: CASSFLGSHGYTF. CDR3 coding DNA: TGTGCCAGCAGCTTCCTGGGGAGCCATGGCTACACCTTC.

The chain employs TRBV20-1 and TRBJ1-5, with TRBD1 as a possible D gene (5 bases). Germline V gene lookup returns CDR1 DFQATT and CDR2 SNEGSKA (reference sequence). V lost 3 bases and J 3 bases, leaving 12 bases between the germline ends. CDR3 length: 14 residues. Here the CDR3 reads CSASPSGFNQPQHF. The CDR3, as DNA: TGCAGTGCTAGTCCCTCAGGGTTCAATCAGCCCCAGCATTTT.